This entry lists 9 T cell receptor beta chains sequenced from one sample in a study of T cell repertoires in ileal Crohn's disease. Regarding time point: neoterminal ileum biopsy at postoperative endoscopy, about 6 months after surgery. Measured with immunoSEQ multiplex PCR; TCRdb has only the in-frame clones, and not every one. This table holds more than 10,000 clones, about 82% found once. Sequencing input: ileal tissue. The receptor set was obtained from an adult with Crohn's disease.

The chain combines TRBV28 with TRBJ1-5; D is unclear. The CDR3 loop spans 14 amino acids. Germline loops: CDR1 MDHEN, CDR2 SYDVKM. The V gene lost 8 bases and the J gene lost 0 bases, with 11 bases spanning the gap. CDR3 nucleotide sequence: TGTGCCAGCGAAGGAGCCGGTAGCAATCAGCCCCAGCATTTT. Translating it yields CASEGAGSNQPQHF.

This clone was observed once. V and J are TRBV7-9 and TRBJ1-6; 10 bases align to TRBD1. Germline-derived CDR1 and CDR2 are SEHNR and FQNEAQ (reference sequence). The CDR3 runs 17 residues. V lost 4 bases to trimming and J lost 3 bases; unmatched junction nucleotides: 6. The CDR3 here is CASSSEGTGDYNSPLHF. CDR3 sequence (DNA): TGTGCCAGCAGCTCGGAAGGGACAGGGGACTATAATTCACCCCTCCACTTT. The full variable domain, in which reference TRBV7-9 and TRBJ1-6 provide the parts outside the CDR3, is DTGVSQNPRHKITKRGQNVTFRCDPISEHNRLYWYRQTLGQGPEFLTYFQNEAQLEKSRLLSDRFSAERPKGSFSTLEIQRTEQGDSAMYLCASSSEGTGDYNSPLHFGNGTRLTVT.

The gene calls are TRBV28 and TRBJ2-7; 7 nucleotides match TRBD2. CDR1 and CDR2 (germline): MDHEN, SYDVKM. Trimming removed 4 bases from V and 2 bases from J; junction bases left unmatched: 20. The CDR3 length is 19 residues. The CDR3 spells CASSSFENLAGAPAYEQYF. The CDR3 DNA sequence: TGTGCCAGCAGTTCCTTCGAGAATTTAGCGGGTGCCCCCGCCTACGAGCAGTACTTC.

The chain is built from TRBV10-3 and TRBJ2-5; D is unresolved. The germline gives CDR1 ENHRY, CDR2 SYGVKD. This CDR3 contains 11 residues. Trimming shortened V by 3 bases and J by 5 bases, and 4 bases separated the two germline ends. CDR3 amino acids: CAISESETQYF. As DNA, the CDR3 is TGTGCCATCAGTGAATCTGAGACCCAGTACTTC.

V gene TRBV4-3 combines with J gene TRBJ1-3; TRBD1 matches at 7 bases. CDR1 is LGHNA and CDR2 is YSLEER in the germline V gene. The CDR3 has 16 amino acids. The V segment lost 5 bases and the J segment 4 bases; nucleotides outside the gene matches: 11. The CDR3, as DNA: TGCGCCAGCAGCTCGGGCCGGACAGGTTTAGGAAACACCATATATTTT. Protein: CASSSGRTGLGNTIYF.

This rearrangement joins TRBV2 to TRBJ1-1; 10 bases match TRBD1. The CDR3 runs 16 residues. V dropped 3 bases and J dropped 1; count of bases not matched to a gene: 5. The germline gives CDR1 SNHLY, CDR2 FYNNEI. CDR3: CASSDLGQGKNTEAFF. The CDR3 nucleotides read TGTGCCAGCAGTGATTTGGGACAGGGGAAGAACACTGAAGCTTTCTTT.

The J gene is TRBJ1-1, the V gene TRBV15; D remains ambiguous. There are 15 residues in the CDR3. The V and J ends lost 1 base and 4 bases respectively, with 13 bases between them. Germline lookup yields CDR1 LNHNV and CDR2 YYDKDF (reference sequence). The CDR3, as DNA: TGTGCCACCAGCAGAGGGTCCGGGGAGGGCACTGAAGCTTTCTTT. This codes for CATSRGSGEGTEAFF.

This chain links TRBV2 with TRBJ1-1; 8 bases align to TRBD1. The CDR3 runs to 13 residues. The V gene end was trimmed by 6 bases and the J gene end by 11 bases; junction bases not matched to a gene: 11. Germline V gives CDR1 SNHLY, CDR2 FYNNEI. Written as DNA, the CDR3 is TGTGCCAGCAGCGACCAACAGGGGGGTAGGGCTTTCTTT. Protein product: CASSDQQGGRAFF.

The CDR3 sequence is CASSPPTTGGDTIYF. As DNA, the CDR3 is TGTGCCAGCTCACCACCGACAACGGGCGGGGACACCATATATTTT. The V call is TRBV18, the J call TRBJ1-3; unclear D gene. The V gene's germline CDR1 is KGHSH and CDR2 LQKENI. V was cut by 0 bases and J by 8 bases, with 14 bases left in between. CDR3 size: 15 residues.